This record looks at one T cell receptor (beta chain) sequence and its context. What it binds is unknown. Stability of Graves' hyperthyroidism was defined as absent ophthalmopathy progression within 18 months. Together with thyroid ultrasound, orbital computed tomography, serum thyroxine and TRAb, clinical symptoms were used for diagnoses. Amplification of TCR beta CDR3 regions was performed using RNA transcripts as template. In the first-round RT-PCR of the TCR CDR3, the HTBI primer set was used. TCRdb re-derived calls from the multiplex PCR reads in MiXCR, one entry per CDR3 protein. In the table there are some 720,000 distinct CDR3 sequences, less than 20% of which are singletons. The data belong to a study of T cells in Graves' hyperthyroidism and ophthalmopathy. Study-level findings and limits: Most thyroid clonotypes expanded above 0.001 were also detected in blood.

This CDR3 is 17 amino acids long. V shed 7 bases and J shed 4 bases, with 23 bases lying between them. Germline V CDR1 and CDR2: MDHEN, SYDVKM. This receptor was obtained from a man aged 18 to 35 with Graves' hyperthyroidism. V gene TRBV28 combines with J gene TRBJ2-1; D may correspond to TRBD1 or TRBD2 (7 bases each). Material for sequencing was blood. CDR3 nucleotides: TGTGCCAGCATCACTGGGGGGGGACAGCTCCAATACAATGAGCAGTTCTTC. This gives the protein CASITGGGQLQYNEQFF.